This record looks at one T cell receptor (beta chain) sequence and its context. Its matching antigen is unknown. The data are from a study of Ad26.COV2.S vaccination and SARS-CoV-2 variants. Study-wide findings and caveats: After vaccination, reports described spike-specific CD8+ and CD4+ T cell responses as showing substantial breadth.

Assay used: immunoSEQ multiplex PCR; TCRdb lists only in-frame clones, some missing. Among over 110,000 clones listed, about nine tenths were seen once. Trimming took off 3 bases at V and 4 bases at J, with 13 bases between the two ends. This CDR3 contains 15 residues. Germline CDR1 and CDR2: LGHDT and YNNKEL (reference sequence). The chain has TRBV3-1 (or the pseudogene TRBV3-2) and TRBJ1-3, with D possibly TRBD1 on 5 matching bases. The source of this sequence is a human donor who had recovered from COVID-19. This sample comprised peripheral blood, obtained after recovery from COVID-19. Here the CDR3 DNA reads TGTGCCAGCAGCCATAGAGGGACCGAAGGAAACACCATATATTTT. Protein: CASSHRGTEGNTIYF.